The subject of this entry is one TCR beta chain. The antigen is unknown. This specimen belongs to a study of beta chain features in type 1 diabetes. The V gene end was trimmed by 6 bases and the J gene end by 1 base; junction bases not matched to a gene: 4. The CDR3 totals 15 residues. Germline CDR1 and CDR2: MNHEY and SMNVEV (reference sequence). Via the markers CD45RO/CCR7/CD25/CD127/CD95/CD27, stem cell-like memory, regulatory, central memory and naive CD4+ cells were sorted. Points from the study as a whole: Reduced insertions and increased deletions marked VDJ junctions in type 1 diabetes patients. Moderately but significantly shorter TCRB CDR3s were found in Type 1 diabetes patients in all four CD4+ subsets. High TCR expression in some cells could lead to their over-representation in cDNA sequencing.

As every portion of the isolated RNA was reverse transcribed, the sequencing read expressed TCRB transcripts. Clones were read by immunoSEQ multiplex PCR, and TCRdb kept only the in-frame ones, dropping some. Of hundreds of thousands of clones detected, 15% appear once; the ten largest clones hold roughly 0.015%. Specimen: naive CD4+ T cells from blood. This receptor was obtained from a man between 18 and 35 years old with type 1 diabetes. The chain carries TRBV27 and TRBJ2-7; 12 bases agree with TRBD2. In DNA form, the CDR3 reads TGTGCCAGCAGCACCCTAGCGGGAGGGTCCTACGAGCAGTACTTC. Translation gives CASSTLAGGSYEQYF.